The 21 T cell receptor beta chains listed next were all sequenced from one sample in a study of blood T cell repertoires in COVID-19. Measured with immunoSEQ multiplex PCR; TCRdb has only the in-frame clones, and not every one. The repertoire holds a few hundred thousand clones, with around nine tenths as singletons. The sample comprised peripheral blood. These receptors all come from a man aged 50-59 years with active or convalescent COVID-19.

The chain is built from TRBV5-1 and TRBJ2-3, with TRBD2 matching over 8 bases. This CDR3 region has 17 residues. V shed 4 bases and J 0 bases; nucleotides not matched to a gene: 10. Germline lookup yields CDR1 SGHRS and CDR2 YFSETQ. Here the CDR3 DNA reads TGCGCCAGCAGCCCTAACCCGGGGGGGCTAAGCACAGATACGCAGTATTTT. Encoded protein: CASSPNPGGLSTDTQYF.

This clone has just one count. CDR3 DNA sequence: TGCGCCAGCAGCGAACGGTACAGGAAAAACACAGATACGCAGTATTTT. It codes for CASSERYRKNTDTQYF. J is TRBJ2-3 and V is TRBV5-1, with a tentative D call TRBD1 (5 bases). The germline CDR1 and CDR2 sequences are SGHRS and YFSETQ. CDR3 length equals 16 residues. V lost 4 bases, J lost 2 bases, and 17 bases lay in between. Drawing the rest from reference TRBV5-1 and TRBJ2-3, the complete variable domain is KAGVTQTPRYLIKTRGQQVTLSCSPISGHRSVSWYQQTPGQGLQFLFEYFSETQRNKGNFPGRFSGRQFSNSRSEMNVSTLELGDSALYLCASSERYRKNTDTQYFGPGTRLTVL.

The chain employs TRBV29-1 and TRBJ1-6, with D maybe TRBD1 (6 bases). Trimming left V 7 bases short and J 6 bases short, with 13 bases between. The CDR3 covers 13 residues. CDR1 and CDR2 (germline): SQVTM, ANQGSEA. The chain's CDR3 is CSACLDSNSPLHF. CDR3 bases: TGCAGCGCATGCTTGGACAGTAATTCACCCCTCCACTTT.

About this clone: This same CDR3 is encoded by further DNA sequences in the sample. The chain joins TRBV7-2 to TRBJ1-5; 8 bases fit TRBD1. Germline CDR1 is SGHTA and CDR2 is FQGNSA. The ends lost 0 bases at V and 5 bases at J; junction bases unmatched: 3. The CDR3 consists of 15 residues. CDR3 in amino acids: CASSLAGTGYQPQHF. CDR3 nucleotides: TGTGCCAGCAGCTTAGCTGGGACAGGCTATCAGCCCCAGCATTTT.

The J gene is TRBJ2-5, the V gene TRBV5-4; D gene unclear. The V end lost 4 bases, the J end lost 5 bases, and 12 bases lay between the germline ends. Germline V gene data show CDR1 as SGHNT and CDR2 as YYREEE (reference sequence). The CDR3 spans 13 residues. For the CDR3, the DNA is TGTGCCAGCAGCGTTGGAGTTAAGGAGACCCAGTACTTC. Protein sequence: CASSVGVKETQYF.

The V and J genes are TRBV24-1 and TRBJ2-7; a possible D gene is TRBD1 (6 bases). With 2 bases removed from V and 1 base from J, the gap between germline ends came to 11 bases. The V gene's germline CDR1 is KGHDR and CDR2 SFDVKD. This CDR3 region has 15 residues. CDR3 nucleotide sequence: TGTGCCACCAGTGATTCAGGGGTGAATTCCTACGAGCAGTACTTC. This translates into CATSDSGVNSYEQYF.

V usage is TRBV4-3 and J usage is TRBJ1-4; tentative D call: TRBD1 (6 bases). The CDR3 is made up of 16 amino acids. Per germline, CDR1 LGHNA and CDR2 YSLEER. The V end was cut by 6 bases, the J end by 8 bases, with 22 bases between. Here the CDR3 DNA reads TGCGCCAGCAGATGGGACCACAACAGGGTAGACGAAAAACTGTTTTTT. It is translated as CASRWDHNRVDEKLFF.

The rearrangement joins TRBV5-1 to TRBJ2-5, with 9 bases identical to TRBD1. V lost 4 bases, J lost 3 bases, and 4 bases stayed unmatched. Germline V gene sequence: CDR1 SGHRS, CDR2 YFSETQ. There are 14 residues in the CDR3. CDR3 DNA: TGCGCCAGCAGCCGGGGACAGGGTGAAGAGACCCAGTACTTC. Translation: CASSRGQGEETQYF.

The chain recombines TRBV7-9 with TRBJ1-4; TRBD1 matches 7 bases. CDR1 and CDR2 (germline): SEHNR, FQNEAQ (reference sequence). The CDR3 is made up of 14 amino acids. The V gene end was trimmed by 5 bases and the J gene end by 4 bases; junction bases not matched to a gene: 4. CDR3 amino acids: CASSLGTVNEKLFF. CDR3 nucleotide sequence: TGTGCCAGCAGCCTGGGGACAGTTAATGAAAAACTGTTTTTT.

The chain combines TRBV7-9 with TRBJ2-1, with TRBD2 matching 8 bases. This CDR3 has 16 residues. The ends lost 1 base at V and 2 bases at J; junction bases unmatched: 4. Germline V gene lookup returns CDR1 SEHNR and CDR2 FQNEAQ (reference sequence). The CDR3, as DNA: TGTGCCAGCAGCTTAGGACTAGCGAGGACCTACAATGAGCAGTTCTTC. It codes for CASSLGLARTYNEQFF.

This chain joins TRBV4-1 and TRBJ2-1; D is possibly TRBD2 (5 bases). This CDR3 region has 13 residues. CDR1 is MGHRA and CDR2 is YSYEKL in the germline V gene. V lost 4 bases and J 3 bases, leaving 7 bases between the germline ends. The CDR3 spells CASSLDYYNEQFF. For the CDR3, the DNA is TGCGCCAGCAGCCTCGACTACTACAATGAGCAGTTCTTC.

V gene TRBV23-1 combines with J gene TRBJ1-6, with a weak D call TRBD1 (5 bases). TRBV23-1 is identified as an open reading frame with a role that is uncertain. Between the trimmed V and J ends, which lost 1 base and 7 bases, there was a span of 14 bases. The length of the CDR3 is 16 residues. The CDR3 coding sequence is TGCGCCAGCAGTCAATGGGTCAAAACAGGAAATTCACCCCTCCACTTT. Encoded protein: CASSQWVKTGNSPLHF.

The V call is TRBV4-2, the J call TRBJ2-3, with D unresolved. The CDR3 totals 12 residues. Germline CDR1 is LGHNA and CDR2 is YNFKEQ. V was pared by 0 bases and J by 8 bases, with 6 bases between. This chain's CDR3 is CASSQESVTQYF. The CDR3 bases are TGTGCCAGCAGCCAAGAGTCCGTTACGCAGTATTTT.

This chain uses TRBV25-1 with TRBJ2-7; TRBD1 matches 8 bases. The length of the CDR3 is 13 residues. Trimming cost V 2 bases and J 10 bases; bases outside gene matches: 7. Germline lookup yields CDR1 MGHDK and CDR2 SYGVNS. CDR3 protein: CASSEGQGAYQYF. CDR3 DNA sequence: TGTGCCAGCAGTGAAGGTCAGGGGGCGTATCAGTACTTC.

The chain joins TRBV10-3 to TRBJ1-2; TRBD1 agrees at 7 bases. This CDR3 contains 12 residues. Germline values: CDR1 ENHRY, CDR2 SYGVKD. V lost 10 bases to trimming and J lost 1 base; unmatched junction nucleotides: 3. The CDR3 DNA is TGTGCCACGCGACAGGGTAACTATGGCTACACCTTC. Its translation is CATRQGNYGYTF.

This sequence joins TRBV5-4 and TRBJ2-1; 8 positions match TRBD2. V dropped 3 bases and J dropped 2; count of bases not matched to a gene: 4. The V gene's germline CDR1 is SGHNT and CDR2 YYREEE (reference sequence). The CDR3 has 15 amino acids. The CDR3 loop is CASSYGRGAYNEQFF. The CDR3 nucleotides are TGTGCCAGCAGCTATGGGCGGGGGGCCTACAATGAGCAGTTCTTC.

The V and J genes are TRBV15 and TRBJ1-1; D uncertain. Germline CDR1 and CDR2: LNHNV and YYDKDF (reference sequence). Trimming pared 6 bases from V and 2 bases from J, leaving 7 bases between. This CDR3 is 12 amino acids long. The CDR3 spells CATSGLNTEAFF. The CDR3 DNA reads TGTGCCACCAGTGGACTAAACACTGAAGCTTTCTTT.

The rearrangement uses TRBV28 and TRBJ2-1; 9 nucleotides match TRBD2. Germline values: CDR1 MDHEN, CDR2 SYDVKM. This CDR3 spans 21 amino acids. V gave up 5 bases and J gave up 7 bases; unmatched junction bases: 27. The CDR3 protein is CASSPPPGLARGPAVFNEQFF. In nucleotides, the CDR3 is TGTGCCAGCAGTCCCCCCCCCGGACTAGCGAGGGGGCCGGCGGTGTTTAATGAGCAGTTCTTC.

The chain has TRBV7-9 and TRBJ2-3; the D gene is possibly TRBD2 (6 bases). CDR3 length: 12 residues. Trimming stripped 5 bases from V and 15 bases from J, with 18 bases between. From germline, CDR1 is SEHNR and CDR2 FQNEAQ (reference sequence). The CDR3 nucleotides are TGTGCCAGCAGCCCCCTCAGTCTAGCGAGTTATTTT. As protein: CASSPLSLASYF.

The rearrangement links TRBV3-1 (or the pseudogene TRBV3-2) to TRBJ2-7; TRBD2 matches at 13 bases. The V and J ends lost 4 bases and 4 bases, in that order; junction bases with no gene match: 4. CDR3 length: 15 residues. Germline V CDR1 and CDR2: LGHDT, YNNKEL (reference sequence). The CDR3 protein is CASSLRTSGSYEQYF. The CDR3 DNA follows: TGTGCCAGCAGCCTGCGGACTAGCGGGAGTTACGAGCAGTACTTC.

About this clone: This CDR3 is also generated by other DNA sequences in the sample. The chain links TRBV2 to TRBJ2-5; TRBD1 matches at 8 bases. Germline V gene lookup returns CDR1 SNHLY and CDR2 FYNNEI. V shed 6 bases, J shed 1 base, and the junction held 1 base outside the gene matches. This CDR3 spans 13 amino acids. The CDR3 here is CASSGTGQETQYF. For the CDR3, the DNA is TGTGCCAGCAGCGGGACAGGCCAAGAGACCCAGTACTTC.